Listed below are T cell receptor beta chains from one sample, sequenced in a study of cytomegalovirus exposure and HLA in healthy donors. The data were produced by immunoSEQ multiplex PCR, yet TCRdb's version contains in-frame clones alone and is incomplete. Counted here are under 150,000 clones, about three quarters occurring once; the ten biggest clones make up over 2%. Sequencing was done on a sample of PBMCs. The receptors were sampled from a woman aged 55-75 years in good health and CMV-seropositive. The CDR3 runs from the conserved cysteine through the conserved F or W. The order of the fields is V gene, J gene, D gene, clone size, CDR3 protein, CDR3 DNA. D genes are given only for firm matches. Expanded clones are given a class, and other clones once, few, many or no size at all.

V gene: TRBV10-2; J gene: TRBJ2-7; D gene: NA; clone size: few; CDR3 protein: CASSESSRVRGEQYF; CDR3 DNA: TGCGCCAGCAGTGAGTCGAGCCGGGTCCGGGGGGAGCAGTACTTC
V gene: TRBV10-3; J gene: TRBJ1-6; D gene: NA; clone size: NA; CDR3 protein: CAINPGARNSPLHF; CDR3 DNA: TGTGCCATCAACCCAGGCGCTCGGAATTCACCCCTCCACTTT
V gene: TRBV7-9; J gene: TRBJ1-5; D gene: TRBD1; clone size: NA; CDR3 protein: CASTQGGGNQPQHF; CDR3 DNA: TGTGCCAGCACTCAGGGGGGTGGCAATCAGCCCCAGCATTTT
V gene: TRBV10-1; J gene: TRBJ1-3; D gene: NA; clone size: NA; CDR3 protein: CASSPAGTGNTIYF; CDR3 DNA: TGCGCCAGCAGTCCGGCGGGGACTGGAAACACCATATATTTT
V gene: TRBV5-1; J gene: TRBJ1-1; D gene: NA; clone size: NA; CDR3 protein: CASSKIQDTEAFF; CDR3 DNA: TGCGCCAGCAGCAAGATCCAGGACACTGAAGCTTTCTTT
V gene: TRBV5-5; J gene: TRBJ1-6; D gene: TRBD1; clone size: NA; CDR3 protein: CASRPVTGGNSPLHF; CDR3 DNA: TGTGCCAGCCGGCCGGTTACAGGGGGCAATTCACCCCTCCACTTT
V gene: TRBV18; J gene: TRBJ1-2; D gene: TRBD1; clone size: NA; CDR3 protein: CASSPPDRGYGYTF; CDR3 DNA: TGTGCCAGCTCACCACCGGACAGGGGCTATGGCTACACCTTC
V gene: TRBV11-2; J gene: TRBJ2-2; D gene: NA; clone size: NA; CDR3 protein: CASSFRPPGETGELFF; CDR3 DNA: TGTGCCAGCAGCTTCCGCCCCCCCGGGGAAACCGGGGAGCTGTTTTTT
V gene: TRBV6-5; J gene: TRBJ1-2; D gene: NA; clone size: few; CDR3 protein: CASSYAGHGYTF; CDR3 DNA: TGTGCCAGCAGTTATGCGGGTCATGGCTACACCTTC
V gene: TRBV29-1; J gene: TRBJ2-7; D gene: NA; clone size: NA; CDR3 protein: CSVGEGGYYEQYF; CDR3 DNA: TGCAGCGTTGGTGAGGGGGGGTACTACGAGCAGTACTTC
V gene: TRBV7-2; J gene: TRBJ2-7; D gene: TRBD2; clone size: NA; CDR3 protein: CASSLVAGGYEQYF; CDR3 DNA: TGTGCCAGCAGCTTAGTGGCGGGGGGCTACGAGCAGTACTTC
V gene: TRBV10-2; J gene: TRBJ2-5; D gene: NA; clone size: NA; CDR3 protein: CASSQRGVDETQYF; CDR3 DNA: TGCGCCAGCAGTCAACGGGGAGTTGATGAGACCCAGTACTTC
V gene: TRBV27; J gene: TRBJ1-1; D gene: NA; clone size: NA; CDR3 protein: CASSSVQNTEAFF; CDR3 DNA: TGTGCCAGCAGTTCGGTTCAGAACACTGAAGCTTTCTTT
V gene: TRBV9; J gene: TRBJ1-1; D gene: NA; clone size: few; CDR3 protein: CASSVVSGANTEAFF; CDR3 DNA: TGTGCCAGCAGCGTAGTTTCAGGGGCGAACACTGAAGCTTTCTTT
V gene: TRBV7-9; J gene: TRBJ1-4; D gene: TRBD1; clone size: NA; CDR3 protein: CASSLERGQGEKLFF; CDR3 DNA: TGTGCCAGCAGCTTAGAGAGGGGGCAGGGTGAAAAACTGTTTTTT
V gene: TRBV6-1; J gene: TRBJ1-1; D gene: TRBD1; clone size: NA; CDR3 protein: CASNIQGGDTEAFF; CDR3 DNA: TGTGCCAGCAACATACAGGGGGGCGACACTGAAGCTTTCTTT
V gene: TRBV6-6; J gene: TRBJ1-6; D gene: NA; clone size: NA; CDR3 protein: CASIRRTEFNSPLHF; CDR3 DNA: TGTGCCAGCATTCGACGGACAGAGTTTAATTCACCCCTCCACTTT
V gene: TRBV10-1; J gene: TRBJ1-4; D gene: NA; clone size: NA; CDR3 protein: CASSVSTGGNEKLFF; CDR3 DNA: TGCGCCAGCAGTGTGTCGACAGGCGGAAATGAAAAACTGTTTTTT
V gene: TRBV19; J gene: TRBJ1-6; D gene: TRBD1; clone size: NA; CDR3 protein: CASSILPGGGSPLHF; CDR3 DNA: TGTGCCAGTAGTATTCTCCCAGGGGGAGGATCACCCCTCCACTTT
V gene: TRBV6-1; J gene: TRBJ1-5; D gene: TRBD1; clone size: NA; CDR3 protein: CASRLQGTQPQHF; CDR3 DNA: TGTGCCAGCAGATTACAGGGGACCCAGCCCCAGCATTTT
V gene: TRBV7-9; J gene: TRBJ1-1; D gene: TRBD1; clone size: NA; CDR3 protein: CSSSQTGGAAFF; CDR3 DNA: TGTTCCAGCAGCCAGACAGGGGGTGCAGCTTTCTTT
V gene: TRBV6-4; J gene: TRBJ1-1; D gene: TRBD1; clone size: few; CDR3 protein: CASSPTGVTEAFF; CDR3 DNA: TGTGCCAGCAGTCCCACAGGGGTAACTGAAGCTTTCTTT
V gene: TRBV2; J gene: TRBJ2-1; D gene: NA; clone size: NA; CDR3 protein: CASSERTPYNEQFF; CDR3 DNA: TGTGCCAGCAGTGAACGGACTCCTTACAATGAGCAGTTCTTC
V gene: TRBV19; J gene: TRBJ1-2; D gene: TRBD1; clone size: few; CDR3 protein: CASSIAGTGDGYTF; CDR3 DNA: TGTGCCAGTAGTATAGCCGGGACAGGGGATGGCTACACCTTC
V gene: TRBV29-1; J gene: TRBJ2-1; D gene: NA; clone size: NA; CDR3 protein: CSASRGYNEQFF; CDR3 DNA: TGCAGCGCCTCGCGCGGATACAATGAGCAGTTCTTC
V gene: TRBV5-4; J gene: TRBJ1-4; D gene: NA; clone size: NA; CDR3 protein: CAIHPGGASEKLFF; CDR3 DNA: TGTGCCATCCATCCCGGGGGAGCTAGTGAAAAACTGTTTTTT
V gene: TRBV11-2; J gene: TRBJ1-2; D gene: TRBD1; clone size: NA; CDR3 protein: CASSLAGGGYGYTF; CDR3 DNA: TGTGCCAGCAGCTTGGCAGGGGGCGGCTATGGCTACACCTTC
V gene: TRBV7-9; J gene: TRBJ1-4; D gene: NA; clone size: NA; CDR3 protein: CASSLWRGTDEKLFF; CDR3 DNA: TGTGCCAGCAGCTTATGGAGGGGTACCGATGAAAAACTGTTTTTT
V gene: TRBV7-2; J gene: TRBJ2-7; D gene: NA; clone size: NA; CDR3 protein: CASSPPGHTYEQYF; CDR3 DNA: TGTGCCAGCAGCCCCCCTGGGCACACCTACGAGCAGTACTTC
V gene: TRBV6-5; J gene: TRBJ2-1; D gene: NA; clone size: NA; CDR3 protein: CASSSTGSSYNEQFF; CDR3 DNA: TGTGCCAGCAGTTCAACTGGGAGCTCCTACAATGAGCAGTTCTTC
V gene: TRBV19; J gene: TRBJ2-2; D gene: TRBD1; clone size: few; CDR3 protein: CASRTGQGNTGELFF; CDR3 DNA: TGTGCCAGTAGGACCGGACAGGGGAACACCGGGGAGCTGTTTTTT
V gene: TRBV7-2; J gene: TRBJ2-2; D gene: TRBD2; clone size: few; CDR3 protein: CASRLAGGNTGELFF; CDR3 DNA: TGTGCCAGCCGCCTAGCGGGGGGGAACACCGGGGAGCTGTTTTTT
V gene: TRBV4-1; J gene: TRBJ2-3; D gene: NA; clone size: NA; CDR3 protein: CASSGRTGTDTQYF; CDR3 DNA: TGCGCCAGCAGCGGGCGGACTGGCACAGATACGCAGTATTTT
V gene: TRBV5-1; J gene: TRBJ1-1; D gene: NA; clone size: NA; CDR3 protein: CASSDGGEDTEAFF; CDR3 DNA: TGCGCCAGCAGTGACGGGGGGGAGGACACTGAAGCTTTCTTT
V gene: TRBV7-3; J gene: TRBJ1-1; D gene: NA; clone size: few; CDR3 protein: CASSPTPAQNTEAFF; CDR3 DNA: TGTGCCAGCAGCCCGACCCCAGCGCAGAACACTGAAGCTTTCTTT
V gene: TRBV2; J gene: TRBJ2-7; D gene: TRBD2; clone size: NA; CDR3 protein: CASSGASGYYEQYF; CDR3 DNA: TGTGCCAGCAGTGGGGCTAGCGGGTACTACGAGCAGTACTTC
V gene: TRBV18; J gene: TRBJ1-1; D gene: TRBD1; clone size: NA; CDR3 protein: CASSPTSGQGVWAFF; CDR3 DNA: TGTGCCAGCTCACCAACGTCGGGACAGGGGGTTTGGGCTTTCTTT
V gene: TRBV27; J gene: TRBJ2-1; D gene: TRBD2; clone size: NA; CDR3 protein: CASSLIAAGLADNEQFF; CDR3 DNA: TGTGCCAGCAGTTTAATTGCAGCGGGACTAGCTGACAATGAGCAGTTCTTC
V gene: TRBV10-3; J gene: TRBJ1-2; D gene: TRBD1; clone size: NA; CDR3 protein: CAISGTGGVDGYTF; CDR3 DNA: TGTGCCATCAGTGGGACAGGGGGCGTCGATGGCTACACCTTC
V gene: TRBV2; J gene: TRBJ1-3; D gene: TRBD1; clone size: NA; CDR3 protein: CAYRDRGHLPKGNTIYF; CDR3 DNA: TGTGCCTACCGGGACAGGGGGCATCTCCCTAAGGGAAACACCATATATTTT
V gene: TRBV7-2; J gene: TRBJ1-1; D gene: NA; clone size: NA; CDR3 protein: CASRPQGAAGDTEAFF; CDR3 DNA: TGTGCCAGCAGACCACAGGGAGCGGCTGGGGACACTGAAGCTTTCTTT
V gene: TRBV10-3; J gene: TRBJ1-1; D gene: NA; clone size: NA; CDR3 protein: CAISGSTVNTEAFF; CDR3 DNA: TGTGCCATCAGTGGTTCGACAGTGAACACTGAAGCTTTCTTT
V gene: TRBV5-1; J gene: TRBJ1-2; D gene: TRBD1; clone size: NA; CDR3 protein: CASSLVEGAGGYTF; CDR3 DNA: TGCGCCAGCAGCTTGGTGGAGGGGGCGGGAGGCTACACCTTC
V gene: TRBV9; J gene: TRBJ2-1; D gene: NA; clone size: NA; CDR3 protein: CASSGRESSYNEQFF; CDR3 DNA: TGTGCCAGCAGCGGACGGGAGAGCTCCTACAATGAGCAGTTCTTC
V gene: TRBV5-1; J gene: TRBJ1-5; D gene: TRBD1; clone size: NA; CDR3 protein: CASSLDGTGGNQPQHF; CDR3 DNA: TGCGCCAGCAGCTTGGACGGGACAGGAGGCAATCAGCCCCAGCATTTT